The next 23 T cell receptor beta chains were all read from a single sample in a study of T cell changes during pregnancy in multiple sclerosis. Clones were sequenced by immunoSEQ multiplex PCR, and TCRdb holds only the in-frame ones, with some missing. The sample yields 55,000 to 85,000 clones, about nine tenths seen once. The specimen was peripheral blood, collected in the third trimester of pregnancy. All receptors derive from a female donor with multiple sclerosis, enrolled in a pregnancy study.

The sample holds one count of this clone. The genes are TRBV9 and TRBJ2-3; TRBD2 matches at 10 bases. This CDR3 is built from 14 residues. Germline loops: CDR1 SGDLS, CDR2 YYNGEE. Germline trimming cut 4 bases from V and 2 bases from J; bases unmatched to any gene: 1. The CDR3 DNA is TGTGCCAGCAGCACTAGCGGGGACACAGATACGCAGTATTTT. This encodes CASSTSGDTDTQYF.

The rearrangement joins TRBV27 to TRBJ2-1; TRBD1 matches at 10 bases. The CDR3 spans 14 residues. CDR1 and CDR2 (germline): MNHEY, SMNVEV (reference sequence). V was clipped by 5 bases and J by 10 bases; unmatched bases: 8. DNA for the CDR3: TGTGCCAGCAGTCCTGGGACAGGGGTGGGCGAGCAGTTCTTC. It yields the protein CASSPGTGVGEQFF.

This chain joins TRBV5-1 and TRBJ2-1, with TRBD2 identical over 10 bases. This CDR3 comprises 16 residues. J was trimmed by 8 bases and V by 0 bases; bases with no gene match: 8. Germline V gives CDR1 SGHRS, CDR2 YFSETQ. As DNA, the CDR3 is TGCGCCAGCAGCTTGGCCCCTAGCGGGGGTTCCTATGAGCAGTTCTTC. It translates to CASSLAPSGGSYEQFF.

The chain joins TRBV4-2 to TRBJ2-1; 7 bases map to TRBD2. CDR1 LGHNA and CDR2 YNFKEQ come from the germline V gene. The CDR3 is 15 residues long. Trimming removed 0 bases from V and 6 bases from J; junction bases left unmatched: 5. The CDR3 nucleotides read TGTGCCAGCAGCCAAGACCCCGGACTAGTCAATGAGCAGTTCTTC. It yields the protein CASSQDPGLVNEQFF.

The CDR3 here is CASSHATGQQNPYEQYF. CDR3 DNA: TGCGCCAGCAGCCATGCGACGGGACAGCAAAACCCCTACGAGCAGTACTTC. The V and J genes are TRBV4-1 and TRBJ2-7, with TRBD1 matching 7 bases. Germline CDR1 reads MGHRA; CDR2 reads YSYEKL. The junction had 13 bases not matched to a gene; V was cut back by 3 bases and J by 2 bases. The CDR3 contains 17 residues.

This sequence joins TRBV5-1 and TRBJ1-4; 9 nucleotides match TRBD1. This CDR3 is 15 amino acids long. In germline, CDR1 is SGHRS, CDR2 YFSETQ. V dropped 3 bases and J dropped 6; count of bases not matched to a gene: 6. For the CDR3, the DNA is TGCGCCAGCAGCTGGGGGGACAGGGAGCATGAAAAACTGTTTTTT. Encoded protein: CASSWGDREHEKLFF. Based on the CDR3 plus reference TRBV5-1 and TRBJ1-4, the full variable domain is KAGVTQTPRYLIKTRGQQVTLSCSPISGHRSVSWYQQTPGQGLQFLFEYFSETQRNKGNFPGRFSGRQFSNSRSEMNVSTLELGDSALYLCASSWGDREHEKLFFGSGTQLSVL.

The chain joins TRBV4-2 to TRBJ2-1; 8 nucleotides align to TRBD1. This CDR3 comprises 16 residues. CDR1 is LGHNA and CDR2 is YNFKEQ in the germline V gene. J lost 8 bases, V lost 0 bases, and 9 bases had no gene match. Written as DNA, the CDR3 is TGTGCCAGCAGCCAAGATCCAGGACAGGGTGGCGATGAGCAGTTCTTC. As protein: CASSQDPGQGGDEQFF.

V and J are TRBV27 and TRBJ1-6, with 10 bases aligning to TRBD1. V lost 0 bases and J lost 10; bases outside the gene matches: 9. Germline V gene lookup returns CDR1 MNHEY and CDR2 SMNVEV (reference sequence). The CDR3 length is 17 residues. The CDR3 DNA is TGTGCCAGCAGTTTATCCGGGACAGGGGCTTCAAGGTCACCCCTCCACTTT. This sequence encodes CASSLSGTGASRSPLHF.

The chain has TRBV7-2 and TRBJ1-5; TRBD1 aligns across 12 bases. The J segment lost 7 bases and the V segment lost 1 base, leaving 5 bases of the junction unmatched. The germline V gene encodes CDR1 SGHTA and CDR2 FQGNSA. The CDR3 is 16 residues long. The CDR3 loop is CASSLDRDRGLQPQHF. The CDR3 DNA is TGTGCCAGCAGCTTAGATAGGGACAGGGGGCTCCAGCCCCAGCATTTT.

The V call is TRBV7-9, the J call TRBJ2-7; a possible D gene is TRBD1 (6 bases). The CDR3 has 15 residues. Trimming left V 0 bases short and J 3 bases short, with 12 bases between. Germline V gene lookup returns CDR1 SEHNR and CDR2 FQNEAQ (reference sequence). The CDR3 loop is CASSLAGGVNYEQYF. CDR3 DNA: TGTGCCAGCAGCTTAGCTGGGGGCGTGAACTACGAGCAGTACTTC. Variable domain in full (rest from reference TRBV7-9 and TRBJ2-7): DTGVSQNPRHKITKRGQNVTFRCDPISEHNRLYWYRQTLGQGPEFLTYFQNEAQLEKSRLLSDRFSAERPKGSFSTLEIQRTEQGDSAMYLCASSLAGGVNYEQYFGPGTRLTVT.

This chain joins TRBV6-1 and TRBJ1-4, with D tentatively TRBD1 (5 bases). Deletions cut 0 bases from V and 4 bases from J, with 9 bases between. This CDR3 spans 15 amino acids. Germline V CDR1 and CDR2: MNHNS, SASEGT. CDR3 amino acids: CASSEAVGGNEKLFF. For the CDR3, the DNA is TGTGCCAGCAGTGAAGCGGTGGGGGGTAATGAAAAACTGTTTTTT.

The rearrangement joins TRBV11-1 to TRBJ2-7, with TRBD2 as a possible D gene (6 bases). The CDR3 consists of 15 residues. Germline V CDR1 and CDR2: SGHAT, FQDESV (reference sequence). V lost 1 base and J lost 1, with 11 bases in between. The CDR3 spells CASSLGDSPSYEQYF. CDR3 DNA: TGTGCCAGCAGCTTAGGGGACTCCCCATCCTACGAGCAGTACTTC.

The V and J genes are TRBV7-7 and TRBJ2-7; the D gene is possibly TRBD2 (5 bases). Germline CDR1 reads SSHAT; CDR2 reads FNYEAQ (reference sequence). V was trimmed by 6 bases and J by 3 bases, leaving 15 bases between them. The CDR3 length is 14 residues. CDR3 nucleotide sequence: TGTGCCAGCAGTCCTGAGGGAAGCGGCTACGAGCAGTACTTC. It is translated as CASSPEGSGYEQYF.

The gene calls are TRBV7-2 and TRBJ1-6; D perhaps matches TRBD1 (5 bases). Germline CDR1 is SGHTA and CDR2 is FQGNSA. This CDR3 is 12 amino acids long. V lost 10 bases and J 8 bases, leaving 12 bases between the germline ends. CDR3: CATGREDSPLHF. The CDR3 region has the DNA TGTGCCACCGGCAGGGAAGATTCACCCCTCCACTTT.

The V and J genes are TRBV7-9 and TRBJ2-7; D ambiguous. The V gene lost 3 bases and the J gene lost 7 bases, with 10 bases spanning the gap. The CDR3 loop spans 12 amino acids. Germline V gives CDR1 SEHNR, CDR2 FQNEAQ (reference sequence). CDR3 in DNA: TGTGCCAGCAGCTTTAGCCCCCTGGAGCAGTACTTC. It translates to CASSFSPLEQYF.

This rearrangement joins TRBV2 to TRBJ2-2, with a weak D call TRBD2 (6 bases). V lost 5 bases to trimming and J lost 7 bases, with 14 bases between them. This CDR3 spans 14 amino acids. Germline lookup yields CDR1 SNHLY and CDR2 FYNNEI. The CDR3 DNA follows: TGTGCCAGCAGTCCCGGAGGGGTTAGCGGGGAGCTGTTTTTT. Translated: CASSPGGVSGELFF.

V gene TRBV6-1 combines with J gene TRBJ1-5, with TRBD1 matching over 8 bases. The ends lost 6 bases at V and 0 bases at J; junction bases unmatched: 4. Germline V gene data show CDR1 as MNHNS and CDR2 as SASEGT. The CDR3 is 15 residues long. CDR3 nucleotides: TGTGCCAGCAGGGCCGGACAGGGTAGCAATCAGCCCCAGCATTTT. Protein sequence: CASRAGQGSNQPQHF.

V usage is TRBV29-1 and J usage is TRBJ1-2; D not resolved. This CDR3 spans 10 amino acids. The germline V and J ends were trimmed by 3 bases and 13 bases, with 12 bases remaining between them. The germline V gene encodes CDR1 SQVTM and CDR2 ANQGSEA. The DNA for the CDR3 is TGCAGCGTTGAGGGAGTCAGGTTCACCTTC. Translating it yields CSVEGVRFTF.

The chain joins TRBV5-1 to TRBJ1-1; possibly TRBD1 for D (6 bases). This CDR3 contains 16 residues. V gave up 3 bases and J gave up 1 base, with 16 bases separating them. Germline CDR1 is SGHRS and CDR2 is YFSETQ. CDR3 sequence reads: CASSYVQGIGNTEAFF. CDR3 bases: TGCGCCAGCAGCTACGTGCAGGGGATCGGGAACACTGAAGCTTTCTTT.

The V gene is TRBV5-1, the J gene TRBJ1-1, with TRBD1 matching 8 bases. CDR3 length: 13 amino acids. The V gene end was trimmed by 5 bases and the J gene end by 6 bases; junction bases not matched to a gene: 6. Looked up from germline, CDR1 is SGHRS and CDR2 is YFSETQ. The CDR3 coding sequence is TGCGCCAGCAGTTTTACAGGGGGGGCTGAAGCTTTCTTT. As protein: CASSFTGGAEAFF.

This chain links TRBV11-1 with TRBJ2-7; weak D call: TRBD1 (5 bases). The CDR3 extends over 14 amino acids. Trimming left V 1 base short and J 3 bases short, with 10 bases between. In germline, CDR1 is SGHAT, CDR2 FQDESV (reference sequence). CDR3 coding DNA: TGTGCCAGCAGCTTAGAGGCAGGGTTCTACGAGCAGTACTTC. Translating gives CASSLEAGFYEQYF. The full variable domain, with the rest looked up from reference TRBV11-1 and TRBJ2-7, is EAEVAQSPRYKITEKSQAVAFWCDPISGHATLYWYRQILGQGPELLVQFQDESVVDDSQLPKDRFSAERLKGVDSTLKIQPAELGDSAMYLCASSLEAGFYEQYFGPGTRLTVT.

This rearrangement joins TRBV2 to TRBJ2-1, with 12 positions matching TRBD2. The CDR3 covers 14 residues. Trimming removed 10 bases from V and 6 bases from J; junction bases left unmatched: 7. CDR1 and CDR2 (germline): SNHLY, FYNNEI. CDR3 nucleotides: TGTGCCATCGAGACTAGCGGGGGAAGCAATGAGCAGTTCTTC. It translates to CAIETSGGSNEQFF.

The chain carries TRBV19 and TRBJ2-4; 12 bases are a match to TRBD2. The CDR3 consists of 18 residues. The J segment lost 2 bases and the V segment lost 2 bases, leaving 7 bases of the junction unmatched. Germline loops: CDR1 LNHDA, CDR2 SQIVND (reference sequence). The CDR3 here is CASSIPIGLAGSKNIQYF. The CDR3 bases are TGTGCCAGTAGTATACCTATCGGACTAGCGGGATCCAAAAACATTCAGTACTTC.